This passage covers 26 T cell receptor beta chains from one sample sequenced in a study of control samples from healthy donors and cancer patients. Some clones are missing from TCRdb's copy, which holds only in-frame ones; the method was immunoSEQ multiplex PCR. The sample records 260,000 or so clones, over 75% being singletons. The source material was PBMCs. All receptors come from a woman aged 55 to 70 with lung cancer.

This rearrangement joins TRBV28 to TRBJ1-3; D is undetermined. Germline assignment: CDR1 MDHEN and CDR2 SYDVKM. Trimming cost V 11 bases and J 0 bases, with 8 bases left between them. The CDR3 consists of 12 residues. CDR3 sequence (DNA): TGTGCCTCGATGAACTCTGGAAACACCATATATTTT. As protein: CASMNSGNTIYF. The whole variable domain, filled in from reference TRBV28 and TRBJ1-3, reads DVKVTQSSRYLVKRTGEKVFLECVQDMDHENMFWYRQDPGLGLRLIYFSYDVKMKEKGDIPEGYSVSREKKERFSLILESASTNQTSMYLCASMNSGNTIYFGEGSWLTVV.

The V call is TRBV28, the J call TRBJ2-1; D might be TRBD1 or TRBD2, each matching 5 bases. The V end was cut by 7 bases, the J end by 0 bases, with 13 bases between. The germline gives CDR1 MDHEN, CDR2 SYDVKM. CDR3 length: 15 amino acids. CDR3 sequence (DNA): TGTGCCAGCATTGGGACCCCTAGCTCCTACAATGAGCAGTTCTTC. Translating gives CASIGTPSSYNEQFF.

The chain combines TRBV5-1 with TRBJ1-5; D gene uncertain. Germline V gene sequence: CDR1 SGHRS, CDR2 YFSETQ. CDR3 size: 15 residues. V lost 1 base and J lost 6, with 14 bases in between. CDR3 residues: CASSLNDGPGQPQHF. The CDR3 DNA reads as TGCGCCAGCAGCTTGAATGACGGTCCAGGTCAGCCCCAGCATTTT.

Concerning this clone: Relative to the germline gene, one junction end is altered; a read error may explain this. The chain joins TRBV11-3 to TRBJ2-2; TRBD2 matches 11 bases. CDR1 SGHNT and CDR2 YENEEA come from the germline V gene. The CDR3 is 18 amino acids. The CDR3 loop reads CASSLGAGTSGYTGELFF. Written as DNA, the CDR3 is TGTGCCAGCAGTTTAGGGGCTGGGACTAGCGGTTACACCGGGGAGCTGTTTTTT.

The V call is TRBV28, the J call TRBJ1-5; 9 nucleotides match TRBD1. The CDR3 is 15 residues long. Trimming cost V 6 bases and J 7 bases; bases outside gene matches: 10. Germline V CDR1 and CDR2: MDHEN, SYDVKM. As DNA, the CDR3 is TGTGCCAGCAGCACCGGGACAGGGTACGGGCAGCCCCAGCATTTT. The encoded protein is CASSTGTGYGQPQHF.

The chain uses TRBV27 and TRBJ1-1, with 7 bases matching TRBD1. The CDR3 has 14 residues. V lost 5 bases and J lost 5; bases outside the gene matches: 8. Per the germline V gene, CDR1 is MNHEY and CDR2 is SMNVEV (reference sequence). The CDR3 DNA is TGTGCCAGCAGTCCAGGGGGGTTGAGGACTGAAGCTTTCTTT. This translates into CASSPGGLRTEAFF.

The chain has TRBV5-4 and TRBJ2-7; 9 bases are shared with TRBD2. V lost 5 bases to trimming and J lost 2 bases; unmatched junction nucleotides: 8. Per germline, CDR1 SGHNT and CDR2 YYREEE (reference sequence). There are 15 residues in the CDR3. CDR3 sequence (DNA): TGTGCCAGCAGGCAAAATCCTAGCGGGGCCTACGAGCAGTACTTC. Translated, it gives CASRQNPSGAYEQYF.

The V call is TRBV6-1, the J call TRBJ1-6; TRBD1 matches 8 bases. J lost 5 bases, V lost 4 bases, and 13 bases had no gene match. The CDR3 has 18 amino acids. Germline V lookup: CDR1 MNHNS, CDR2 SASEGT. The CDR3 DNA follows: TGTGCCAGCAGTGGGCCCGGGGGGTGGACAGGGAATAATTCACCCCTCCACTTT. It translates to CASSGPGGWTGNNSPLHF.

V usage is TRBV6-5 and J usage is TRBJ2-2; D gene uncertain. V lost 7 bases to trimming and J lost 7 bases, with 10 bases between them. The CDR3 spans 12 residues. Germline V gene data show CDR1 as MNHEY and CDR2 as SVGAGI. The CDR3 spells CASTSSGGELFF. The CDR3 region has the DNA TGTGCCAGCACTTCCTCGGGCGGGGAGCTGTTTTTT.

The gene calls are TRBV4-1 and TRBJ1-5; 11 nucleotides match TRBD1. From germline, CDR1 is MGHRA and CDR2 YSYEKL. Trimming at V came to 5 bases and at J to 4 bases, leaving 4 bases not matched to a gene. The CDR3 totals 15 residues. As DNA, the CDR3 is TGCGCCAGCAGCTGGGGACAGGGGGAGAATCAGCCCCAGCATTTT. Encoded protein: CASSWGQGENQPQHF.

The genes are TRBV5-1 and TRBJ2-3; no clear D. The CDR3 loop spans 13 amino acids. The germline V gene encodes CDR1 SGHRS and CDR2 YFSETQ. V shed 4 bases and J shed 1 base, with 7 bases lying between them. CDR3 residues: CASSPEGTDTQYF. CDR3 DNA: TGCGCCAGCAGCCCCGAGGGCACAGATACGCAGTATTTT.

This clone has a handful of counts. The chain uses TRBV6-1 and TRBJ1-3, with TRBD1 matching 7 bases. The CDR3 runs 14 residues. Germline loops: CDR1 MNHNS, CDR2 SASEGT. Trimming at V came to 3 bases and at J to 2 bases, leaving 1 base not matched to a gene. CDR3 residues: CASSETGTGNTIYF. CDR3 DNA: TGTGCCAGCAGTGAGACAGGGACTGGAAACACCATATATTTT.

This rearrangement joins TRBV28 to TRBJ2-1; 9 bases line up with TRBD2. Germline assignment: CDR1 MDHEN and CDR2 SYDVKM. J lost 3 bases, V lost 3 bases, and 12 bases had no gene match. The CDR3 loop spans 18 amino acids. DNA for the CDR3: TGTGCCAGCAGTTTCGAAGGGGCTAGCGGGACCGACTACAATGAGCAGTTCTTC. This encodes CASSFEGASGTDYNEQFF.

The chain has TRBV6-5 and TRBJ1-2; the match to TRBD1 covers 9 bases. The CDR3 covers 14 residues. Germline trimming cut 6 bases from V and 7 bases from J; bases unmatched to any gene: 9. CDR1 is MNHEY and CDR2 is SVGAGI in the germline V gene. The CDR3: CASSHDRGGSGYTF. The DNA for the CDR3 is TGTGCCAGCAGCCATGACAGGGGGGGCTCTGGCTACACCTTC.

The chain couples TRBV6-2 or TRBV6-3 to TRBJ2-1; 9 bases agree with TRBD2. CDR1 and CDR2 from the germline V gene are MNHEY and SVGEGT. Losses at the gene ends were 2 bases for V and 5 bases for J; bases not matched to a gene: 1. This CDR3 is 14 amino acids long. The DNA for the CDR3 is TGTGCCAGCAGTTACGGGACTAGCAACAATGAGCAGTTCTTC. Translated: CASSYGTSNNEQFF.

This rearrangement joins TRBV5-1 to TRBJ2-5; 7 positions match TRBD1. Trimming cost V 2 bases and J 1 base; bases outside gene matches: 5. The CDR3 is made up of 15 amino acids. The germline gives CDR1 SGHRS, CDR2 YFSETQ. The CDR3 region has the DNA TGCGCCAGCAGCTTCCTACAGGGGCTCCAAGAGACCCAGTACTTC. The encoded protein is CASSFLQGLQETQYF. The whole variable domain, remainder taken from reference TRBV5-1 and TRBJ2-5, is KAGVTQTPRYLIKTRGQQVTLSCSPISGHRSVSWYQQTPGQGLQFLFEYFSETQRNKGNFPGRFSGRQFSNSRSEMNVSTLELGDSALYLCASSFLQGLQETQYFGPGTRLLVL.

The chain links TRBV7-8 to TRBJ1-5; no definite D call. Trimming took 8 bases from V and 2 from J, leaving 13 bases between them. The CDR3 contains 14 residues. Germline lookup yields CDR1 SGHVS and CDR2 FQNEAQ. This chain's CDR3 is CASSLRAGNQPQHF. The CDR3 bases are TGTGCCAGCTCCCTCCGGGCGGGCAATCAGCCCCAGCATTTT.

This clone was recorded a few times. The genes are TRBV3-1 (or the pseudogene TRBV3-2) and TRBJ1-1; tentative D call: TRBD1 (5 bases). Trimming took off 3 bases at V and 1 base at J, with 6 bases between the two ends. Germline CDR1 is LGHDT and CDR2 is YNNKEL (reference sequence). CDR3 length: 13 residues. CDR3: CASSHDRNTEAFF. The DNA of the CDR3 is TGTGCCAGCAGCCACGACAGGAACACTGAAGCTTTCTTT.

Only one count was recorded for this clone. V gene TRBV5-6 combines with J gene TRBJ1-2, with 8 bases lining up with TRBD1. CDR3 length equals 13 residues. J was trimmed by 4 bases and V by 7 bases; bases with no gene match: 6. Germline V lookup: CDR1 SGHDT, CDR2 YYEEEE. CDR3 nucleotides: TGTGCCAGCGCTGCAGGGGGCGCCTATGGCTACACCTTC. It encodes CASAAGGAYGYTF.

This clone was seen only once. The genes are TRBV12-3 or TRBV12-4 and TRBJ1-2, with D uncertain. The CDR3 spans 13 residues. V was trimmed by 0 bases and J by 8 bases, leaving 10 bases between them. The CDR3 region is CASSLALREGYTF. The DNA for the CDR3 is TGTGCCAGCAGTTTAGCGCTAAGGGAGGGCTACACCTTC.

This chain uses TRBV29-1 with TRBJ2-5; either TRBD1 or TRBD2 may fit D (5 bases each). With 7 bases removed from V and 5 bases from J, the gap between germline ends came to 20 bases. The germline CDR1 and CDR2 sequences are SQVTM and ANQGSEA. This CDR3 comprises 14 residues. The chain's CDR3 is CSALLGRTTETQYF. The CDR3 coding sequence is TGCAGCGCCCTATTGGGACGGACGACGGAGACCCAGTACTTC.

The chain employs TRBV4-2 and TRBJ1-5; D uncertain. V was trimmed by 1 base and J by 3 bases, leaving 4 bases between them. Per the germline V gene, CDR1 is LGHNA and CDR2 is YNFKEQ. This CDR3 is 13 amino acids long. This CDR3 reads CASSQVHNQPQHF. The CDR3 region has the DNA TGTGCCAGCAGCCAAGTCCACAATCAGCCCCAGCATTTT.

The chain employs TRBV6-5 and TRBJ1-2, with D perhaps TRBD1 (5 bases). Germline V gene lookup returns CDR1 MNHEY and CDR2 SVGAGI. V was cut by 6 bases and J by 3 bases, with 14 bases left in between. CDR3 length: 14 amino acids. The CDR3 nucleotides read TGTGCCAGCAGGGGGACGGCGGACGACTATGGCTACACCTTC. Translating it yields CASRGTADDYGYTF.

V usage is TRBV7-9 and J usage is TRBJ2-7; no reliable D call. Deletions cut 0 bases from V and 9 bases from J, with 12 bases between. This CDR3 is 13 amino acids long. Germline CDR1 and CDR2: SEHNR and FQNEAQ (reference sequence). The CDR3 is CASSLAGEFGQYF. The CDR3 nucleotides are TGTGCCAGCAGCTTAGCGGGCGAGTTTGGGCAGTACTTC.

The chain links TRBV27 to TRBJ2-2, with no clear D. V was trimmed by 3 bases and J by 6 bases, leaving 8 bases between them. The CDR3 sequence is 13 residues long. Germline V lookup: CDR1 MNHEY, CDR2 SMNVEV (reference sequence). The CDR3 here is CASSFGWSGELFF. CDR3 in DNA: TGTGCCAGCAGTTTCGGGTGGTCCGGGGAGCTGTTTTTT.

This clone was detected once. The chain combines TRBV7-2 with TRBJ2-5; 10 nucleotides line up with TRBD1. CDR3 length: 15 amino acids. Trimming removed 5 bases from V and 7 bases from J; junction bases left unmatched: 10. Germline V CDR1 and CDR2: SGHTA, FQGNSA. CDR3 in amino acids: CASSPGQGVLGTQYF. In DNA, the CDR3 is TGTGCCAGCAGCCCCGGACAGGGGGTATTGGGGACCCAGTACTTC.